The 9 T cell receptor beta chains in this list originate from one sample, sequenced in a study of a mutant IDH1 vaccine in newly diagnosed glioma. Method: immunoSEQ multiplex PCR; TCRdb's copy keeps in-frame clones and lacks some. Of around 41,000 clones listed, around 79% are singletons. The time point here: week 23, last vaccination. Doses of 300 ug of mutant IDH1 20-mer peptide were given with topical imiquimod. These receptors' targets are unknown. Sample: PBMCs, taken from a glioma patient whose treatment included an IDH1 peptide vaccine. The source of these receptors is a woman between 40 and 55 years old with glioma. Some clones in this sample may be carry-over from other donors' samples.

V gene TRBV4-2 combines with J gene TRBJ2-1; 8 bases map to TRBD2. Germline V gene lookup returns CDR1 LGHNA and CDR2 YNFKEQ. Trimming at V came to 6 bases and at J to 1 base, leaving 5 bases not matched to a gene. This CDR3 contains 15 residues. CDR3 in amino acids: CASREAGASYNEQFF. CDR3 coding DNA: TGTGCCAGCAGAGAAGCGGGGGCATCCTACAATGAGCAGTTCTTC.

The chain has TRBV19 and TRBJ2-5, with a possible D match to TRBD1 (6 bases). This CDR3 spans 13 amino acids. Germline CDR1 reads LNHDA; CDR2 reads SQIVND (reference sequence). V lost 10 bases and J lost 1, with 13 bases in between. The CDR3 region is CATRQDLQETQYF. The CDR3 bases are TGTGCCACCAGACAGGACCTCCAAGAGACCCAGTACTTC.

The chain couples TRBV6-5 to TRBJ1-1; TRBD1 is a possible D gene (5 bases). The CDR3 runs to 14 residues. Germline V gives CDR1 MNHEY, CDR2 SVGAGI. The V end was cut by 5 bases, the J end by 2 bases, with 12 bases between. CDR3 protein: CASSRGLGNTEAFF. CDR3 nucleotides: TGTGCCAGCAGTCGGGGCCTCGGAAACACTGAAGCTTTCTTT.

This CDR3 is CASSPGRTNTGELFF. The CDR3, as DNA: TGCGCCAGCAGCCCCGGGAGAACTAACACCGGGGAGCTGTTTTTT. The chain uses TRBV4-3 and TRBJ2-2, with D perhaps matching TRBD2 (6 bases). Germline values: CDR1 LGHNA, CDR2 YSLEER. Trimming took 4 bases from V and 2 from J, leaving 11 bases between them. The CDR3 totals 15 residues.

The chain couples TRBV5-1 to TRBJ1-1; D uncertain. V was clipped by 2 bases and J by 4 bases, with 12 bases between them. The CDR3 has 14 amino acids. CDR1 and CDR2 from the germline V gene are SGHRS and YFSETQ. CDR3 bases: TGCGCCAGCAGCTTACTCCCCAGAGCCACTGAAGCTTTCTTT. Translation: CASSLLPRATEAFF.

The CDR3 DNA reads TGCGCCAGCAGCTTAGCGGGAGGAACAGATACGCAGTATTTT. It yields the protein CASSLAGGTDTQYF. The chain is built from TRBV5-1 and TRBJ2-3; 9 bases match TRBD2. Germline CDR1 is SGHRS and CDR2 is YFSETQ. Germline trimming cut 2 bases from V and 3 bases from J; bases unmatched to any gene: 1. CDR3 length: 14 residues.

Here the CDR3 reads CASSLGDGAAGELFF. CDR3 nucleotide sequence: TGTGCCAGCAGCTTGGGGGACGGGGCCGCCGGGGAGCTGTTTTTT. The genes are TRBV4-2 and TRBJ2-2; D assignment may be TRBD1 or TRBD2 (5 bases each). This CDR3 contains 15 residues. Germline CDR1 LGHNA, CDR2 YNFKEQ. V gave up 5 bases and J gave up 6 bases, with 16 bases separating them.

The chain recombines TRBV5-1 with TRBJ2-1; 12 bases agree with TRBD2. V lost 1 base and J lost 6; bases outside the gene matches: 2. Germline values: CDR1 SGHRS, CDR2 YFSETQ. CDR3 size: 15 residues. The CDR3 reads CASSLRGLAGNEQFF. In DNA, the CDR3 is TGCGCCAGCAGCTTGAGGGGACTAGCGGGCAATGAGCAGTTCTTC. The whole variable domain, remainder taken from reference TRBV5-1 and TRBJ2-1, is KAGVTQTPRYLIKTRGQQVTLSCSPISGHRSVSWYQQTPGQGLQFLFEYFSETQRNKGNFPGRFSGRQFSNSRSEMNVSTLELGDSALYLCASSLRGLAGNEQFFGPGTRLTVL.

This clone was picked up one time. The chain joins TRBV21-1 to TRBJ2-7; the table names TRBD1, a call not compared with the DNA. TRBV21-1 represents a pseudogene. The length of the CDR3 is 15 residues. CDR3 protein: CASSKDKGAYYEQYF. The CDR3 DNA follows: TGTGCCAGCAGCAAAGATAAGGGGGCATATTACGAGCAGTACTTC.